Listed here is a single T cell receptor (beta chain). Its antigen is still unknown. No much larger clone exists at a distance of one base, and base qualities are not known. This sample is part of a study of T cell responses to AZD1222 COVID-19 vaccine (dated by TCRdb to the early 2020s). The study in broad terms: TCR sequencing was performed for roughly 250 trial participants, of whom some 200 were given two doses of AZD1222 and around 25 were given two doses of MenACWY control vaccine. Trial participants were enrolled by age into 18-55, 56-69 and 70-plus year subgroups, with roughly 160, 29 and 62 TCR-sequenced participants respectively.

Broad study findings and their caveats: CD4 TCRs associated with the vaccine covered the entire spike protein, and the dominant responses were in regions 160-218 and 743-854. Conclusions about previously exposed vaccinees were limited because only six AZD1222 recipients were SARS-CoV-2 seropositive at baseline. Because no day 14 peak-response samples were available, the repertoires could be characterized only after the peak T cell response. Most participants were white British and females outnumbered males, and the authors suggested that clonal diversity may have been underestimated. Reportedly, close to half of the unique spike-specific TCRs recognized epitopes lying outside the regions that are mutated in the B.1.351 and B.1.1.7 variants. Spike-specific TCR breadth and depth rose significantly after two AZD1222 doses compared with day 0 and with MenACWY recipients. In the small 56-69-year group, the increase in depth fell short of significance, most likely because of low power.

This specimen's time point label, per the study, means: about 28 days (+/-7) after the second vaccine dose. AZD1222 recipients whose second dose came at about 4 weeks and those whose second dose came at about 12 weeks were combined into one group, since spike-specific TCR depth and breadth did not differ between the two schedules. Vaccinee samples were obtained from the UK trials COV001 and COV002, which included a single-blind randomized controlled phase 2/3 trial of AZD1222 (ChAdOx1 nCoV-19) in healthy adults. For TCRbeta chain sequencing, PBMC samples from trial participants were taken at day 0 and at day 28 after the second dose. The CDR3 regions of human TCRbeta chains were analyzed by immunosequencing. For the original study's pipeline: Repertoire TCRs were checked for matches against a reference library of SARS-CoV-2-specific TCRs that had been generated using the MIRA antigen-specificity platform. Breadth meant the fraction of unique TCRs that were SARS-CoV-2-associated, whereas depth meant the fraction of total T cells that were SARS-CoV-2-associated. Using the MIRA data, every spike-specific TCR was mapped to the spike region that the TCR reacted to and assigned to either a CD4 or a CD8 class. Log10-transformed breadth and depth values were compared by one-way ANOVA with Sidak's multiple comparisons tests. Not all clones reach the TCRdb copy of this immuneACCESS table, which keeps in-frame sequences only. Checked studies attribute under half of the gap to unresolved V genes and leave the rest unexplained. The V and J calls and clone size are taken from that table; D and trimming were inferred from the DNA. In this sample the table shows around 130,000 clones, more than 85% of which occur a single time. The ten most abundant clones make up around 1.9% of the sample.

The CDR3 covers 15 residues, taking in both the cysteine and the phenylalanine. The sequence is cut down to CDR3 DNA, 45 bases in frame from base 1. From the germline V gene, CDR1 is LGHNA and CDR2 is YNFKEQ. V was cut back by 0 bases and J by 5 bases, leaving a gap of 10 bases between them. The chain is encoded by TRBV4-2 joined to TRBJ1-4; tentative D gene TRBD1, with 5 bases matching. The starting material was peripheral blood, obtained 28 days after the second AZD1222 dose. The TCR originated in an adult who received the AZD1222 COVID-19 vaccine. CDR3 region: CASSQDWGDNEKLFF. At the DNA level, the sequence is TGTGCCAGCAGCCAAGATTGGGGGGACAATGAAAAACTGTTTTTT.